This T cell receptor (beta chain) was documented in a study of blood T cell repertoires in COVID-19. As for the study in general: The origin of the acute and convalescent COVID-19 samples was the United States, Italy and Spain.

Germline CDR1 reads SGDLS; CDR2 reads YYNGEE. V lost 0 bases to trimming and J lost 7 bases; unmatched junction nucleotides: 14. The CDR3 is 18 amino acids. Clinical histories supplied by participants themselves formed the basis of cohort assignment. Donors in Cohort 3 counted as recovered after two negative PCRs, clearance, or symptom resolution. Methods used by the authors: Counts of nucleated cells, estimated from reference gene primer amplification, were obtained. Profiled with immunoSEQ multiplex PCR; TCRdb holds only in-frame clones, not every one. The V and J calls and clone size come from that table; D and trimming were worked out from the DNA. The sample holds 250,000 or so clones, about 80% seen once.

This sequence joins TRBV9 and TRBJ2-5, with 11 bases that match TRBD2. The sequencing input was PBMCs or T cells enriched from blood (not recorded which). The receptor was derived from a man in his fifties or sixties who had recovered from COVID-19. The CDR3 DNA reads as TGTGCCAGCAGCGTAGCGGTAGCGGGAGGGACGAGAATAGGGACCCAGTACTTC. Translated: CASSVAVAGGTRIGTQYF.